These 32 T cell receptor beta chains were sequenced from one sample in a study of CXCR3-negative and CXCR3-positive naive CD8 T cells. It was by 5' RACE with UMI labels that the TRB cDNA libraries were prepared. Following a re-call of the 5' RACE reads, TCRdb has one entry per CDR3 protein and lacks DNA. The sample data list tens of thousands of distinct CDR3 sequences. Sequencing was performed on naive CXCR3- CD8+ T cells from blood. Subset here: CD45RO-CCR7+CD27+CD95- naive CD8+ T cells lacking CXCR3 (TNR3-). The receptors derive from a human donor in good health. Some clones in this sample may be carry-over from other donors' samples.

The chain has TRBV7-9 and TRBJ2-2; TCRdb selects TRBD1, and the lack of DNA leaves this call unchecked. In germline, CDR1 is SEHNR, CDR2 FQNEAQ (reference sequence). This CDR3 has 16 residues. The CDR3 protein is CASSPSGGPNTGELFF.

This rearrangement joins TRBV28 to TRBJ1-5; TCRdb returns TRBD1, unconfirmable since there is no DNA. The CDR3 has 15 amino acids. Germline V gene data show CDR1 as MDHEN and CDR2 as SYDVKM. CDR3 in amino acids: CASSLRTGRPQPQHF. The complete variable domain, with remaining parts taken from reference TRBV28 and TRBJ1-5, reads DVKVTQSSRYLVKRTGEKVFLECVQDMDHENMFWYRQDPGLGLRLIYFSYDVKMKEKGDIPEGYSVSREKKERFSLILESASTNQTSMYLCASSLRTGRPQPQHFGDGTRLSIL.

This chain joins TRBV7-9 and TRBJ2-3. Germline V CDR1 and CDR2: SEHNR, FQNEAQ (reference sequence). The CDR3 loop spans 11 amino acids. CDR3 sequence reads: CASSWGDTQYF.

The gene calls are TRBV29-1 and TRBJ2-7. Germline CDR1 SQVTM, CDR2 ANQGSEA. The CDR3 consists of 12 residues. CDR3 in amino acids: CSVDVSGDEQYF.

This chain uses TRBV11-1 with TRBJ2-3; the TCRdb D gene call, TRBD1, has no DNA to confirm it. The CDR3 covers 13 residues. Per germline, CDR1 SGHAT and CDR2 FQDESV (reference sequence). The CDR3 sequence is CGPVTEQEDTQYF.

The chain combines TRBV29-1 with TRBJ1-2; the D gene TCRdb calls, TRBD1, cannot be checked with no DNA. The CDR3 runs to 11 residues. CDR1 and CDR2 (germline): SQVTM, ANQGSEA. CDR3 in amino acids: CSVDRTGGYTF.

V is TRBV29-1 and J is TRBJ2-2; TCRdb indicates TRBD1, and absent DNA this call remains unverified. The CDR3 totals 15 residues. Germline V CDR1 and CDR2: SQVTM, ANQGSEA. CDR3 in amino acids: CSVAGTGRTTGELFF.

The V gene is TRBV20-1, the J gene TRBJ2-7; TCRdb outputs TRBD2, but without DNA this stays unchecked. The CDR3 runs to 15 residues. Germline CDR1 and CDR2: DFQATT and SNEGSKA (reference sequence). The CDR3 protein is CSARDHVGEDYEQYF.

The V and J genes are TRBV6-2 or TRBV6-3 and TRBJ2-7; TCRdb selects TRBD1, and the lack of DNA leaves this call unchecked. The CDR3 contains 14 residues. The germline V gene has CDR1 MNHEY and CDR2 SVGEGT. This CDR3 reads CASDKDTNSYEQYF.

The V and J genes are TRBV10-3 and TRBJ2-2; TCRdb picks TRBD1, but there is no DNA to check that call. CDR1 and CDR2 from the germline V gene are ENHRY and SYGVKD. This CDR3 is built from 15 residues. CDR3 in amino acids: CAISGDGENTGELFF.

The gene calls are TRBV29-1 and TRBJ2-1; checking the TCRdb D call of TRBD1 is not possible without DNA. Germline lookup yields CDR1 SQVTM and CDR2 ANQGSEA. This CDR3 comprises 19 residues. This CDR3 reads CSVEAGGTGMWDYTNEQFF.

V usage is TRBV25-1 and J usage is TRBJ2-5. Per the germline V gene, CDR1 is MGHDK and CDR2 is SYGVNS. The CDR3 has 13 residues. The CDR3 here is CASSEVAESAQYF.

The chain is built from TRBV5-1 and TRBJ2-7; TCRdb's D gene call, TRBD2, goes unchecked for lack of DNA. In germline, CDR1 is SGHRS, CDR2 YFSETQ. CDR3 length: 15 amino acids. CDR3: CASSRPGTSNYEQYF.

The chain joins TRBV15 to TRBJ2-2; no DNA is available, so the TRBD1 call from TCRdb remains unchecked. This CDR3 contains 15 residues. The germline V gene has CDR1 LNHNV and CDR2 YYDKDF (reference sequence). CDR3 sequence: CATSRDRVGTGELFF.

The chain employs TRBV7-6 and TRBJ2-5; the TCRdb call, TRBD2, lacks DNA for checking. This CDR3 is built from 15 residues. Germline V gene data show CDR1 as SGHVS and CDR2 as FNYEAQ. The CDR3 sequence: CASSSRLAGQETQYF.

J is TRBJ2-2 and V is TRBV5-1. Germline lookup yields CDR1 SGHRS and CDR2 YFSETQ. This CDR3 spans 11 amino acids. CDR3 loop: CASSLPGELFF.

This sequence joins TRBV5-1 and TRBJ2-1; with no DNA, the TCRdb D assignment of TRBD2 cannot be verified. CDR1 is SGHRS, CDR2 YFSETQ, per germline. The CDR3 is 16 residues long. The chain's CDR3 is CASSWGLAGPLDEQFF. The full variable domain, its missing parts supplied by reference TRBV5-1 and TRBJ2-1, is KAGVTQTPRYLIKTRGQQVTLSCSPISGHRSVSWYQQTPGQGLQFLFEYFSETQRNKGNFPGRFSGRQFSNSRSEMNVSTLELGDSALYLCASSWGLAGPLDEQFFGPGTRLTVL.

The CDR3 reads CASSYGWNTEAFF. The chain combines TRBV5-1 with TRBJ1-1. Germline V gives CDR1 SGHRS, CDR2 YFSETQ. This CDR3 contains 13 residues.

The chain employs TRBV29-1 and TRBJ2-7; the D gene TCRdb calls, TRBD1, cannot be checked with no DNA. The CDR3 is 12 residues long. Germline CDR1 SQVTM, CDR2 ANQGSEA. The CDR3 is CSVAGPGDEQYF.

J is TRBJ1-2 and V is TRBV20-1. The V gene's germline CDR1 is DFQATT and CDR2 SNEGSKA (reference sequence). There are 13 residues in the CDR3. The CDR3 spells CSARDMDNYGYTF.

The chain has TRBV7-6 and TRBJ2-2. The CDR3 runs to 11 residues. Looked up from germline, CDR1 is SGHVS and CDR2 is FNYEAQ. Here the CDR3 reads CASSRLGELFF. The entire variable domain, with the rest obtained from reference TRBV7-6 and TRBJ2-2, is as follows: GAGVSQSPRYKVTKRGQDVALRCDPISGHVSLYWYRQALGQGPEFLTYFNYEAQQDKSGLPNDRFSAERPEGSISTLTIQRTEQRDSAMYRCASSRLGELFFGEGSRLTVL.

The chain recombines TRBV7-2 with TRBJ2-1. This CDR3 region has 12 residues. The germline V gene encodes CDR1 SGHTA and CDR2 FQGNSA. The CDR3 protein is CASSPNANEQFF.

The V and J genes are TRBV29-1 and TRBJ2-4; the TCRdb call, TRBD1, lacks DNA for checking. CDR1 and CDR2 from the germline V gene are SQVTM and ANQGSEA. The CDR3 runs 14 residues. This chain's CDR3 is CSVVWGTGKNIQYF.

The J gene is TRBJ2-3, the V gene TRBV29-1; the D call of TRBD1 rests on TCRdb alone, since no DNA is present to check it. Germline-derived CDR1 and CDR2 are SQVTM and ANQGSEA. This CDR3 has 14 residues. CDR3 sequence: CSGSGGGLVDTQYF.

The rearrangement joins TRBV4-1 to TRBJ2-5; lacking DNA, the TRBD2 call made by TCRdb goes unchecked. CDR1 and CDR2 (germline): MGHRA, YSYEKL. The CDR3 extends over 15 amino acids. CDR3 sequence reads: CASSQGPGTQETQYF.

This chain connects TRBV4-1 to TRBJ2-3; TCRdb's D call, TRBD2, is unchecked because there is no DNA. The CDR3 consists of 18 residues. Germline V gene lookup returns CDR1 MGHRA and CDR2 YSYEKL. This CDR3 is CASSQERLAGGSTDTQYF.

This chain links TRBV3-1 with TRBJ2-2; TCRdb designates TRBD2, a call that cannot be tested without DNA. This CDR3 contains 18 residues. Germline assignment: CDR1 LGHDT and CDR2 YNNKEL (reference sequence). The CDR3 reads CASSQEPASGGRTGELFF.

The J gene is TRBJ2-5, the V gene TRBV11-1; as DNA is missing, the TRBD1 call by TCRdb cannot be tested. The CDR3 length is 17 residues. Germline V CDR1 and CDR2: SGHAT, FQDESV (reference sequence). Here the CDR3 reads CASSFELGVGNQETQYF.

This chain connects TRBV12-3 or TRBV12-4 to TRBJ2-1; TCRdb gives TRBD1 as the D gene, but with no DNA this cannot be confirmed. The CDR3 spans 16 residues. CDR3 protein: CASSSPRGLPSNEQFF.

The CDR3 here is CASSFKVLDEQFF. This chain links TRBV5-1 with TRBJ2-1. The V gene's germline CDR1 is SGHRS and CDR2 YFSETQ. The CDR3 totals 13 residues.

The chain employs TRBV13 and TRBJ2-7; TCRdb gives TRBD2 as the D gene, but with no DNA this cannot be confirmed. CDR1 PRHDT and CDR2 FYEKMQ come from the germline V gene (reference sequence). This CDR3 has 17 amino acids. CDR3 region: CASSLFGRSYEVHEQYF.

The chain combines TRBV28 with TRBJ1-2. In germline, CDR1 is MDHEN, CDR2 SYDVKM. CDR3 size: 14 residues. Here the CDR3 reads CASNLRADPYGYTF.